What follows is one TCR beta chain and its context. Its antigen is as yet unknown. Measured with immunoSEQ multiplex PCR; TCRdb has only the in-frame clones, and not every one. Of about 6,600 clones in the sample, around 79% were seen once. This specimen belongs to a study of high-grade serous ovarian cancer treatment subgroups. Study at large: Samples averaged around 14,000 reads and about 7,100 unique TCR beta rearrangements.

V was trimmed by 8 bases and J by 4 bases, leaving 15 bases between them. Germline CDR1 reads SQVTM; CDR2 reads ANQGSEA. The CDR3 runs to 13 residues. Findings and caveats of the study: Tumors within one patient showed repertoire similarity of 0.11 to 0.79.

Tumor samples were obtained before definitive surgery or chemotherapy. The sequence derives from a human donor with high-grade serous ovarian cancer. Sample: tumor tissue. The chain joins TRBV29-1 to TRBJ2-1, with D perhaps matching TRBD1 (6 bases). CDR3 coding DNA: TGCAGCACTGCGGACAGTTCATACAATGAGCAGTTCTTC. It yields the protein CSTADSSYNEQFF.